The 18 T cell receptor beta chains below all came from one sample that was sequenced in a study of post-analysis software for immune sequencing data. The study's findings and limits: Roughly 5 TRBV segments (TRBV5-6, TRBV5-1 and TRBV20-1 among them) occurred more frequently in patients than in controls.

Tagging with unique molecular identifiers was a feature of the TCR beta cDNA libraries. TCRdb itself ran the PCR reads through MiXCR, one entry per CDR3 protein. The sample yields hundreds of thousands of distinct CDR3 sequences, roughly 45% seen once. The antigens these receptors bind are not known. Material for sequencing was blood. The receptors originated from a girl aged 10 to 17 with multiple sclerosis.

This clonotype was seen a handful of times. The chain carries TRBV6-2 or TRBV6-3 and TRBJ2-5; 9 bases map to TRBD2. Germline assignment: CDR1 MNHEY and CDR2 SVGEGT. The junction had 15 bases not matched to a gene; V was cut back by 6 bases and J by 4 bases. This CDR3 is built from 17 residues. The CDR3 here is CASRISGRLLWRETQYF. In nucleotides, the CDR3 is TGTGCCAGCAGAATCAGCGGGAGGCTCCTATGGCGAGAGACCCAGTACTTC.

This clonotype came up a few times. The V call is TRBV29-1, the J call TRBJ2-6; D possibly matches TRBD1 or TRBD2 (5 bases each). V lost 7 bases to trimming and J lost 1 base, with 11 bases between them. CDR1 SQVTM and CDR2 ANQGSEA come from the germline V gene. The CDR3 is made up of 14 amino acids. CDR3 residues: CSAPEGSGANVLTF. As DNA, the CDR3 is TGCAGCGCCCCAGAGGGGTCTGGGGCCAACGTCCTGACTTTC.

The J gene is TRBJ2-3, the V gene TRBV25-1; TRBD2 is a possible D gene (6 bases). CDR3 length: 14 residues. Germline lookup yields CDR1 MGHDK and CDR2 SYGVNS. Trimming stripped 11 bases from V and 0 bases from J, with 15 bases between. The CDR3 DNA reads TGTGCCGCGGGGTCGAAGACTAGCACAGATACGCAGTATTTT. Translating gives CAAGSKTSTDTQYF. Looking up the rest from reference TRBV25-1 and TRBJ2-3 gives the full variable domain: EADIYQTPRYLVIGTGKKITLECSQTMGHDKMYWYQQDPGMELHLIHYSYGVNSTEKGDLSSESTVSRIRTEHFPLTLESARPSHTSQYLCAAGSKTSTDTQYFGPGTRLTVL.

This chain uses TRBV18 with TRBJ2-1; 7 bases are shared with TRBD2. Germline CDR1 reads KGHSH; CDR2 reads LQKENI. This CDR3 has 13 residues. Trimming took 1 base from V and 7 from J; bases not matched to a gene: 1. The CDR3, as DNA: TGTGCCAGCTCACCACGGGGAGGGAATGAGCAGTTCTTC. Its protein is CASSPRGGNEQFF.

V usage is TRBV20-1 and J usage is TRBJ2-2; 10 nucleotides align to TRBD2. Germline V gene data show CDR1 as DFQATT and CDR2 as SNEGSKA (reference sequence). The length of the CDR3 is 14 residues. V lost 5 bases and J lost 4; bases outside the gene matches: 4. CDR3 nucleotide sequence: TGCAGTGCTTTGGGGACTAGCGCCACCGGGGAGCTGTTTTTT. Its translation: CSALGTSATGELFF.

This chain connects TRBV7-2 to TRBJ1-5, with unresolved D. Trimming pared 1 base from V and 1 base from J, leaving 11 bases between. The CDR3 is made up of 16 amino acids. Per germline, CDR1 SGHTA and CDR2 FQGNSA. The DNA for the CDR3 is TGTGCCAGCAGCTTAGTAGGGCTGAGGAGCAATCAGCCCCAGCATTTT. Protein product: CASSLVGLRSNQPQHF.

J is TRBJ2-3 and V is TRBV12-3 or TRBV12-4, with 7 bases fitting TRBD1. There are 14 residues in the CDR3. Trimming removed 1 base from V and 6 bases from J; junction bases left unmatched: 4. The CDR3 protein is CASSLVGGPDTQYF. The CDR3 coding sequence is TGTGCCAGCAGTTTAGTAGGGGGCCCTGATACGCAGTATTTT.

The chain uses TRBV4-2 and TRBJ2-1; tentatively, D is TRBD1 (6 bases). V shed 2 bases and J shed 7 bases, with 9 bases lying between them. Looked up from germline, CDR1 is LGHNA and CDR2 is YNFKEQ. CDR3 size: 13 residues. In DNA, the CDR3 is TGTGCCAGCAGCCAACAGGGGTGGAATGAGCAGTTCTTC. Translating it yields CASSQQGWNEQFF.

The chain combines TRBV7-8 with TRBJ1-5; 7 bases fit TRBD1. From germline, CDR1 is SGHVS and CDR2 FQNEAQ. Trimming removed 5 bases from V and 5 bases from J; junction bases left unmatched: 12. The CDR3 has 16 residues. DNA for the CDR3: TGTGCCAGCAGCCCGCGGGACAGTCAAGCCTATCAGCCCCAGCATTTT. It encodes CASSPRDSQAYQPQHF.

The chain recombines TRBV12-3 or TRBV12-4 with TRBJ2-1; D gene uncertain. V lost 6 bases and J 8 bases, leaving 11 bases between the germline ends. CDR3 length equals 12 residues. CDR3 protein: CASSSSRDEQFF. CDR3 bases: TGTGCCAGCAGCTCAAGTAGGGATGAGCAGTTCTTC.

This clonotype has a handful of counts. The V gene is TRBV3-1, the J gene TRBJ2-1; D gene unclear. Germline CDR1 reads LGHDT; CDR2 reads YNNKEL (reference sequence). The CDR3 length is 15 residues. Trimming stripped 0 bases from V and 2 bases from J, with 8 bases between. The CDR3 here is CASSQDLVTYNEQFF. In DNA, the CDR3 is TGTGCCAGCAGCCAAGACCTGGTGACCTACAATGAGCAGTTCTTC.

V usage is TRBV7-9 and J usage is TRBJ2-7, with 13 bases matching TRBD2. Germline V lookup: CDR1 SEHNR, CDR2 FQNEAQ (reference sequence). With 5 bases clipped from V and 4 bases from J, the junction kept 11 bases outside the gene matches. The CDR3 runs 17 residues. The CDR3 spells CASSPGTSGILMYEQYF. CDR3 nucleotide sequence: TGTGCCAGCAGCCCTGGGACTAGCGGGATATTAATGTACGAGCAGTACTTC.

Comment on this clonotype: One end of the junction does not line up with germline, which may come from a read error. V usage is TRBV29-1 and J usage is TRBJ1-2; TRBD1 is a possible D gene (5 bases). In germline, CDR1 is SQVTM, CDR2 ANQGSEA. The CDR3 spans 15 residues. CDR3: CSVEIPGPAIYDYTF. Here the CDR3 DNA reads TGCAGCGTTGAGATACCGGGACCTGCGATCTATGACTACACCTTC.

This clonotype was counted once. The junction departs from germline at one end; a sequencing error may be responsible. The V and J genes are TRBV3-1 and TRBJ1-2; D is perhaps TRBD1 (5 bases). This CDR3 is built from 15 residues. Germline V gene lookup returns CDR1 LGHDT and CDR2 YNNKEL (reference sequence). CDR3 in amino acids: CASSQVGDSVNGHTF. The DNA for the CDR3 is TGTGCCAGCAGCCAAGTTGGGGACTCGGTGAATGGCCACACCTTC.

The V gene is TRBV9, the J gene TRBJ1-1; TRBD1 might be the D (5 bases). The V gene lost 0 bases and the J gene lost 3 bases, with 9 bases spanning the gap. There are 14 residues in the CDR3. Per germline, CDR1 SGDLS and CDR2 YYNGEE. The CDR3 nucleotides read TGTGCCAGCAGCGTAGACATGGGGGACACTGAAGCTTTCTTT. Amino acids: CASSVDMGDTEAFF.

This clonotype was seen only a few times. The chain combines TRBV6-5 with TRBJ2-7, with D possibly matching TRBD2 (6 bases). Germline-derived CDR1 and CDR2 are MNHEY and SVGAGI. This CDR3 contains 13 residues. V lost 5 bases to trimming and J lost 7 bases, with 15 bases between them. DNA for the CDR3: TGTGCCAGCAGTGCGGGGCTTTGGGGGGAGCAGTACTTC. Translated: CASSAGLWGEQYF.

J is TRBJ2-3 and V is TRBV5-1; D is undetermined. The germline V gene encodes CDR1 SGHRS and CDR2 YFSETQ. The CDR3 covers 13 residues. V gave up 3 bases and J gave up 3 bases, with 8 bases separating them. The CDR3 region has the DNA TGCGCCAGCAGCTCACGGGTTACAGATACGCAGTATTTT. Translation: CASSSRVTDTQYF.

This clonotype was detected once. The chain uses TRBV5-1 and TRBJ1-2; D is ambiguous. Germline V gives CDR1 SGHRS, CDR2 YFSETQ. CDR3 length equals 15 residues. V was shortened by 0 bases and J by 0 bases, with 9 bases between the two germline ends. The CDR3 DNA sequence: TGCGCCAGCAGCTTGGCGGGGATCACTAACTATGGCTACACCTTC. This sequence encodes CASSLAGITNYGYTF.